A single TCR beta chain is shown here with its context. This specimen comes from a study of STAT5B mutations in CD4+ large granular lymphocyte leukemia. The junction had 16 bases not matched to a gene; V was cut back by 3 bases and J by 3 bases. Germline CDR1 reads GTSNPN; CDR2 reads SVGIG (reference sequence). The CDR3 contains 17 residues. This table comes from immunoSEQ multiplex PCR, and its TCRdb copy is limited to in-frame clones, with some not included. The data hold over 30,000 clones, with roughly 81% observed a single time. Controls came from buffy coats of healthy blood donors. The sequenced sample consisted of CD4+ T cells from blood buffy coats. This TCR was sampled from a human donor in good health. The chain has TRBV30 and TRBJ1-1, with 7 bases fitting TRBD1. The CDR3 loop is CAWRKVRDRKAHTEAFF. Written as DNA, the CDR3 is TGTGCCTGGAGGAAGGTCCGGGACAGAAAAGCCCACACTGAAGCTTTCTTT.